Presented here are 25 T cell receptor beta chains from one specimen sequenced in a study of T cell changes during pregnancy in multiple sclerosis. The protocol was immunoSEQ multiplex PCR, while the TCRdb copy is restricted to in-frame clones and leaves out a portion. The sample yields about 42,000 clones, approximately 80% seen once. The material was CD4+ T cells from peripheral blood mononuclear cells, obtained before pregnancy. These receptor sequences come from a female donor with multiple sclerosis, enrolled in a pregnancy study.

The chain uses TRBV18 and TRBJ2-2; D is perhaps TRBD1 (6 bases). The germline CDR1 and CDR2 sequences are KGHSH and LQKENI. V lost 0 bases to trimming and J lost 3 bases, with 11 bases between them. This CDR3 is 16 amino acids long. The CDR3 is CASSPPSRGDTGELFF. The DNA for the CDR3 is TGTGCCAGCTCACCACCGAGCAGGGGCGACACCGGGGAGCTGTTTTTT.

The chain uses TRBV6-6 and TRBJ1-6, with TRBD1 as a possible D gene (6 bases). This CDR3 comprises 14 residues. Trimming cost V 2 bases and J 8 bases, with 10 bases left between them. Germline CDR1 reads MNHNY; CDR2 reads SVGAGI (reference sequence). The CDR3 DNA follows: TGTGCCAGCAGTTACGGGGGCACTCATTCACCCCTCCACTTT. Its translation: CASSYGGTHSPLHF.

In DNA, the CDR3 is TGTGCCAGCAGTTACTCAGGAGTGAATGGCTACACCTTC. It is translated as CASSYSGVNGYTF. The J gene is TRBJ1-2, the V gene TRBV6-5; D is uncertain. The CDR3 is 13 residues long. From germline, CDR1 is MNHEY and CDR2 SVGAGI. Trimming left V 0 bases short and J 6 bases short, with 8 bases between.

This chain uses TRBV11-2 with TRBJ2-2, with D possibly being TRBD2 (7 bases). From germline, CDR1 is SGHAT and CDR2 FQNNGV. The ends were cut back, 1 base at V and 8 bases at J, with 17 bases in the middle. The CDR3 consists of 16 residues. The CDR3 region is CASSLVGEGVAGELFF. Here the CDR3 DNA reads TGTGCCAGCAGCTTAGTCGGGGAGGGGGTAGCGGGGGAGCTGTTTTTT.

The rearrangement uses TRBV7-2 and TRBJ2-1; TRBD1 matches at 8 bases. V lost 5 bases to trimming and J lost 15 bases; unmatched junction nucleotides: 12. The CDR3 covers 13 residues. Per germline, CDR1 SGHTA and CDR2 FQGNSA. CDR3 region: CASSPNTGGLRFF. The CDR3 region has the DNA TGTGCCAGCAGCCCAAATACAGGGGGGTTGCGGTTCTTC. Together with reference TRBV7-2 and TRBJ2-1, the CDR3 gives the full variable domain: GAGVSQSPSNKVTEKGKDVELRCDPISGHTALYWYRQSLGQGLEFLIYFQGNSAPDKSGLPSDRFSAERTGGSVSTLTIQRTQQEDSAVYLCASSPNTGGLRFFGPGTRLTVL.

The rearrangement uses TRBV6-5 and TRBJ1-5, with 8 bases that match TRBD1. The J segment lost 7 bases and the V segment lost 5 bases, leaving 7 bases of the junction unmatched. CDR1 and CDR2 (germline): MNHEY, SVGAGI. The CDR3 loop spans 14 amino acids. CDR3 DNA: TGTGCCAGCAGTGTCGACAGGGGACGGCAGCCCCAGCATTTT. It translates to CASSVDRGRQPQHF.

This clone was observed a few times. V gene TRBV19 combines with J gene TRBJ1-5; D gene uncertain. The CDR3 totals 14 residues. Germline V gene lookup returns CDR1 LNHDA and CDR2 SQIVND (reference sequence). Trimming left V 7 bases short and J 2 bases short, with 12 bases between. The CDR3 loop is CASMRANGNQPQHF. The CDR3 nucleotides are TGTGCCAGTATGAGGGCCAACGGCAATCAGCCCCAGCATTTT.

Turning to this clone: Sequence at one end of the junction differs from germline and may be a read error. CDR3 protein: CASSQSLFARSF. DNA of the CDR3: TGTGCCAGCAGCCAATCCCTTTTTGCAAGGAGCTTC. J is TRBJ1-2 and V is TRBV4-2; no firm D call. This CDR3 is 12 amino acids long. Germline CDR1 reads LGHNA; CDR2 reads YNFKEQ.

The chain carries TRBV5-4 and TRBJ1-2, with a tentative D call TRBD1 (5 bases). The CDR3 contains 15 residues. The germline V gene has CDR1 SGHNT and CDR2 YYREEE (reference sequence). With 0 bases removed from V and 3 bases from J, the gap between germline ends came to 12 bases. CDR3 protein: CASSLVRGTHYGYTF. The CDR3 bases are TGTGCCAGCAGCTTGGTACGGGGGACCCACTATGGCTACACCTTC. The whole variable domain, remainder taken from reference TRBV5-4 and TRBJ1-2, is ETGVTQSPTHLIKTRGQQVTLRCSSQSGHNTVSWYQQALGQGPQFIFQYYREEENGRGNFPPRFSGLQFPNYSSELNVNALELDDSALYLCASSLVRGTHYGYTFGSGTRLTVV.

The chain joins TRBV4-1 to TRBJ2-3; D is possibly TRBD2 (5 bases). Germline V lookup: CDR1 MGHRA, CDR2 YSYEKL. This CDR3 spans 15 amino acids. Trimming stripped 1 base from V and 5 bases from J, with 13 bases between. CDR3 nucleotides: TGCGCCAGCAGCCAAGTTGGCCTAGCAATAGATACGCAGTATTTT. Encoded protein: CASSQVGLAIDTQYF.

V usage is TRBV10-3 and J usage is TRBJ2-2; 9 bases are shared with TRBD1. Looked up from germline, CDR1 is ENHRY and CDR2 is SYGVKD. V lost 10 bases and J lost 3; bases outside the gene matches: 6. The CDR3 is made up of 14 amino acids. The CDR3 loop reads CATEQGADTGELFF. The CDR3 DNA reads TGTGCCACCGAACAGGGGGCGGACACCGGGGAGCTGTTTTTT.

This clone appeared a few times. This chain's CDR3 is CASSPPVTGSDQPQHF. The CDR3 bases are TGTGCCAGCTCACCACCGGTGACAGGCTCCGATCAGCCCCAGCATTTT. The chain carries TRBV18 and TRBJ1-5, with TRBD1 as a possible D gene (6 bases). Trimming took off 0 bases at V and 5 bases at J, with 14 bases between the two ends. In germline, CDR1 is KGHSH, CDR2 LQKENI. CDR3 length: 16 residues.

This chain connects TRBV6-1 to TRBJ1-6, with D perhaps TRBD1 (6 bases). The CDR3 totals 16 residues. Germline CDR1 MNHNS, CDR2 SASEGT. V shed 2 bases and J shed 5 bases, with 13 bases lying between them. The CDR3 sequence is CASSEKGNRDNSPLHF. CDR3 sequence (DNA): TGTGCCAGCAGTGAAAAGGGTAACAGGGATAATTCACCCCTCCACTTT.

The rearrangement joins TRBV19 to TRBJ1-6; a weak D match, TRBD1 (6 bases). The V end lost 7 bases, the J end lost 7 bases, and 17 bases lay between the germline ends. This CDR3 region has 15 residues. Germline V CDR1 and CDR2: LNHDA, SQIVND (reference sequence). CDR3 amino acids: CASNPGQNTNSPLHF. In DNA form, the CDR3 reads TGTGCCAGTAACCCAGGACAGAATACCAATTCACCCCTCCACTTT.

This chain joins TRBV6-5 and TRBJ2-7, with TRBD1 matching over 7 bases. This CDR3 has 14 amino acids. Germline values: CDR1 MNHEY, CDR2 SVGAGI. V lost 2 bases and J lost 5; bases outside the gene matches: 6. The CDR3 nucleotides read TGTGCCAGCAGTTACCAAACAGGGGATCACGAGCAGTACTTC. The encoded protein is CASSYQTGDHEQYF.

The CDR3 loop reads CASTNVPGSRLAYGYTF. In DNA, the CDR3 is TGTGCCAGCACCAACGTCCCAGGGTCCCGCCTCGCCTATGGCTACACCTTC. V and J are TRBV5-6 and TRBJ1-2; TRBD1 might be the D (5 bases). CDR1 is SGHDT and CDR2 is YYEEEE in the germline V gene. Trimming removed 6 bases from V and 4 bases from J, with 25 bases in between. The CDR3 has 17 amino acids.

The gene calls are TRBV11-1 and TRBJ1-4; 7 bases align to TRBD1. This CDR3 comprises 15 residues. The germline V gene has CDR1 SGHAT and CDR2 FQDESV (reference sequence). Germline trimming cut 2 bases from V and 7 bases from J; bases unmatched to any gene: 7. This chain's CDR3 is CASSLSTGRSEKLFF. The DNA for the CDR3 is TGTGCCAGCAGCTTATCGACAGGGAGGTCTGAAAAACTGTTTTTT.

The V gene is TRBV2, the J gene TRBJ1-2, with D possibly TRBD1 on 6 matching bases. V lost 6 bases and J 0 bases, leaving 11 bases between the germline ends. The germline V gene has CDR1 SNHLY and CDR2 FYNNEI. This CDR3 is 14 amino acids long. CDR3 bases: TGTGCCAGCAGCCGGGACACCACTAACTATGGCTACACCTTC. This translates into CASSRDTTNYGYTF.

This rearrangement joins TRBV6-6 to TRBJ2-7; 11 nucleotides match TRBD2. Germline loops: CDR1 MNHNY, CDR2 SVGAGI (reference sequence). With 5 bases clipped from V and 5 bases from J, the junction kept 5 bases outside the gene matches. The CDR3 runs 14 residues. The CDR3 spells CASSGGTSGHEQYF. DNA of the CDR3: TGTGCCAGCAGTGGGGGGACTAGCGGACACGAGCAGTACTTC.

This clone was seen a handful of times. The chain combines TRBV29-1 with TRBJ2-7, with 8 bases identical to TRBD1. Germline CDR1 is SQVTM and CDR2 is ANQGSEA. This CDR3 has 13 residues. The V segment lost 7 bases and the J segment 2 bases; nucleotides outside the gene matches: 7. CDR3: CSASTTGAYEQYF. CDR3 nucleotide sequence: TGCAGCGCTTCGACGACAGGGGCCTACGAGCAGTACTTC.

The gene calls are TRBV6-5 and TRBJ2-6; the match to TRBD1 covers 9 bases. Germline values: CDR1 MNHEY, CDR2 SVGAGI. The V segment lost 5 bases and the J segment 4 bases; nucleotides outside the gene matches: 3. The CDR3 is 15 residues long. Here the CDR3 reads CASSNRGLGANVLTF. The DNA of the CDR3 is TGTGCCAGCAGTAACAGGGGGCTCGGGGCCAACGTCCTGACTTTC.

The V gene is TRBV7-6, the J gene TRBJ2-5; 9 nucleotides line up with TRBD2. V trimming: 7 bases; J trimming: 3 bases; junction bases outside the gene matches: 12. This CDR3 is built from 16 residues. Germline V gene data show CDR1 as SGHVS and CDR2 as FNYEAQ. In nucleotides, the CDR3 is TGTGCCAGCACCCCCTCCCCTGCTAGCGGGGAAGAGACCCAGTACTTC. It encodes CASTPSPASGEETQYF. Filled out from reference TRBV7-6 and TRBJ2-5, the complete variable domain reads GAGVSQSPRYKVTKRGQDVALRCDPISGHVSLYWYRQALGQGPEFLTYFNYEAQQDKSGLPNDRFSAERPEGSISTLTIQRTEQRDSAMYRCASTPSPASGEETQYFGPGTRLLVL.

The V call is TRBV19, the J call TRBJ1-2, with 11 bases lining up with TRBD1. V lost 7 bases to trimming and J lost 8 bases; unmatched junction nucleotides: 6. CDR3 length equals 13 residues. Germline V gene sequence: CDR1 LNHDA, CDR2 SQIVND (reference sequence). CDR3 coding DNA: TGTGCCAGTAAGGACAGGGGGCCGGAAGGCTACACCTTC. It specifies CASKDRGPEGYTF. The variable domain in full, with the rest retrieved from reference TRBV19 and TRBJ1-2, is DGGITQSPKYLFRKEGQNVTLSCEQNLNHDAMYWYRQDPGQGLRLIYYSQIVNDFQKGDIAEGYSVSREKKESFPLTVTSAQKNPTAFYLCASKDRGPEGYTFGSGTRLTVV.

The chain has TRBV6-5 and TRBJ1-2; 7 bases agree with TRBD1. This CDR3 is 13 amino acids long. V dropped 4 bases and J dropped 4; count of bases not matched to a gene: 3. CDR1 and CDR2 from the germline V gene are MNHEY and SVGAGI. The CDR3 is CASSSQGPYGYTF. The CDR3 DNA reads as TGTGCCAGCAGTTCACAGGGGCCCTATGGCTACACCTTC.

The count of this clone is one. The CDR3 nucleotides read TGTGCCAGCAGCTTGGAGCAGGGTCACTATGGCTACACCTTC. Its translation: CASSLEQGHYGYTF. V gene TRBV5-4 combines with J gene TRBJ1-2; perhaps TRBD1 as D (5 bases). The CDR3 covers 14 residues. The germline V gene has CDR1 SGHNT and CDR2 YYREEE (reference sequence). Between the trimmed V and J ends, which lost 0 bases and 3 bases, there was a span of 9 bases.